This T cell receptor (beta chain) appears in the sequencing data of a study of chemoradiotherapy in HPV16-positive cancers. Study outcomes and limitations: During treatment, candidate HPV-specific clones and E7-related motifs expanded in tumor. The functional HPV-specific definition rests on just a couple of HPV16-positive patients.

The V gene lost 8 bases and the J gene lost 4 bases, with 17 bases spanning the gap. The CDR3 sequence is 14 residues long. Germline CDR1 MDHEN, CDR2 SYDVKM. Sequencing was performed with immunoSEQ multiplex PCR; in TCRdb, only in-frame clones are kept and a portion is missing. The sample has around 8,100 clones; around 88% are singletons. Worth noting for this clone: Its antigen is not identified.

The chain carries TRBV28 and TRBJ1-2; tentative D call: TRBD1 (6 bases). Material: blood, obtained from a patient who underwent chemoradiotherapy. The clonotype originates from a human donor with HPV-associated anogenital cancer. The CDR3 DNA is TGTGCCAGCGAGCTGCGGGGGCGCGGCTATGGCTACACCTTC. Protein sequence: CASELRGRGYGYTF.